This T cell receptor (beta chain) was found in a study of T cell repertoires in cytomegalovirus infection (dated by TCRdb to the late 2010s). As for the study more broadly: Donor HLA type was relevant to the analysis, as public TCR beta signatures indicated carriage of CMV infection together with the matching HLA type.

V and J lose 11 bases and 9 bases, and a span of 7 bases separates them. Counted from cysteine to phenylalanine, this CDR3 has 9 amino acids. Only the CDR3 DNA is retained, 27 bases long and in frame from the first base. The germline V gene encodes CDR1 SNHLY and CDR2 FYNNEI. Concerning this clonotype itself: What this receptor recognizes is not known. No base quality information exists; no much larger clone differs at one position.

Paper-wide results and their limitations: Carriers of CMV infection plus the relevant HLA type were discriminated by the cumulative frequency of public TCR beta family members in the study cohort and in an independent roughly 370-donor cohort. The ex vivo response was dominated by HLA-C-restricted CMV-specific TCR beta clonotypes, and the single most frequent clonotype in two of eight donors was supplied by these HLA-C-restricted clonotypes.

This sample was sequenced with an Illumina HiSeq 1500. TCRdb's own reprocessing of the public reads used fastp at Q25 and MiXCR and kept productive beta chains. CDR3 protein duplicates are merged, each entry listing the most common genes and DNA. The table for this sample lists around 450,000 distinct CDR3 sequences; roughly 30% of them were counted only once. The top ten constitute roughly 13% of the sample. The rearrangement joined TRBV2 to TRBJ2-2; too little of a D gene remains to name it. The specimen was PBMCs. This clonotype originated in a human donor in good health (CMV status not recorded). Some clones in this sample may be carry-over from other donors' samples. The DNA sequence follows: TGTGCCCACCGCTGGGAGCTGTTTTTT. This is translated as CAHRWELFF. Reference TRBV2 and TRBJ2-2 genes cover what lies past the CDR3, so the full variable domain is EPEVTQTPSHQVTQMGQEVILRCVPISNHLYFYWYRQILGQKVEFLVSFYNNEISEKSEIFDDQFSVERPDGSNFTLKIRSTKLEDSAMYFCAHRWELFFGEGSRLTVL.